This TCR beta chain was captured by sequencing in a study of CD8 T cells in ankylosing spondylitis. Study conclusions and caveats: A number of the motif variants had already been described in reactive arthritis synovial fluid and blood. For ankylosing spondylitis blood, a TCR beta motif of about eight highly homologous variants appeared characteristic. Researchers reportedly found disease-linked clones significantly enriched in matched ankylosing spondylitis synovial fluid. Researchers report that disease-linked clones proved CD8+ and relatively rare in peripheral blood.

Comment on this clonotype: Its antigen is not known.

Looked up from germline, CDR1 is SGHNT and CDR2 is YENEEA. The CDR3 is made up of 15 amino acids. V shed 2 bases and J 7 bases; nucleotides not matched to a gene: 6. The TCR beta libraries were generated through quantitative 5'-RACE incorporating molecular barcodes. TCRdb fed the 5' RACE reads into MiXCR, producing one record per CDR3 protein. This sample yields about 510,000 distinct CDR3 sequences, of which approximately 5% are seen a single time; 3% to 4.5% belongs to the top ten. The genes are TRBV11-3 and TRBJ2-1; 9 bases match TRBD2. The clonotype comes from a male donor with ankylosing spondylitis. The sequencing input was blood, either unsorted or a sorted T cell fraction (not recorded which). CDR3 sequence: CASSLTLAGRNEQFF. For the CDR3, the DNA is TGTGCCAGCAGCTTAACCCTAGCGGGGAGGAATGAGCAGTTCTTC.